The next 21 T cell receptor beta chains were all read from a single sample in a study of blood T cells in healthy people across ages. The authors ran a second PCR of 7 to 11 cycles using a sample-barcoded 5' primer and a J-beta primer mix. Using its own MiXCR run on the 5' RACE reads, TCRdb lists one record per CDR3 protein. This table holds over 1,500,000 distinct CDR3 sequences, more than 35% found once. The sequenced sample was blood. Receptors were obtained from a human donor in good health.

The chain couples TRBV27 to TRBJ2-2, with D maybe TRBD1 (5 bases). The V end was cut by 3 bases, the J end by 8 bases, with 22 bases between. Germline CDR1 MNHEY, CDR2 SMNVEV (reference sequence). The CDR3 length is 17 residues. The CDR3 nucleotides are TGTGCCAGCAGTTTCCAAATGGGGCTCCGCCTTCAAGGGGAGCTGTTTTTT. Protein sequence: CASSFQMGLRLQGELFF.

This clonotype was observed a handful of times. The chain combines TRBV20-1 with TRBJ2-7, with 8 bases fitting TRBD1. Germline V gene lookup returns CDR1 DFQATT and CDR2 SNEGSKA (reference sequence). Germline trimming cut 0 bases from V and 3 bases from J; bases unmatched to any gene: 7. This CDR3 region has 15 residues. As DNA, the CDR3 is TGCAGTGCTAGAGACAGGACAGGGAGCTACTACGAGCAGTACTTC. Amino acids: CSARDRTGSYYEQYF.

A single count supports this clonotype. The chain couples TRBV7-9 to TRBJ1-6, with D unresolved. V lost 5 bases and J lost 7, with 9 bases in between. The CDR3 totals 13 residues. Germline V gene lookup returns CDR1 SEHNR and CDR2 FQNEAQ (reference sequence). CDR3 loop: CASSPNPNSPLHF. CDR3 nucleotide sequence: TGTGCCAGCAGCCCTAACCCCAATTCACCCCTCCACTTT. Filled out from reference TRBV7-9 and TRBJ1-6, the complete variable domain reads DTGVSQNPRHKITKRGQNVTFRCDPISEHNRLYWYRQTLGQGPEFLTYFQNEAQLEKSRLLSDRFSAERPKGSFSTLEIQRTEQGDSAMYLCASSPNPNSPLHFGNGTRLTVT.

The CDR3 spells CASSQGMGLGFEQFF. The CDR3 nucleotides are TGTGCCAGCAGCCAAGGTATGGGCCTCGGATTTGAGCAGTTCTTC. The chain employs TRBV14 and TRBJ2-1; D is unclear. Germline CDR1 and CDR2: SGHDN and FVKESK. With 1 base removed from V and 9 bases from J, the gap between germline ends came to 16 bases. The CDR3 runs 15 residues.

Worth noting for this clonotype: A much larger clonotype is one base distant, so this may be a read error. This rearrangement joins TRBV9 to TRBJ2-3; 13 bases are shared with TRBD2. Germline CDR1 reads SGDLS; CDR2 reads YYNGEE. The V gene end was trimmed by 3 bases and the J gene end by 2 bases; junction bases not matched to a gene: 3. The CDR3 contains 16 residues. The chain's CDR3 is CASSAGLAGYTDTQYF. The CDR3, as DNA: TGTGCCAGCAGCGCGGGACTAGCGGGGTACACAGATACGCAGTATTTT.

Note on this clonotype: One end of the junction varies from germline; a read error may be responsible. The chain links TRBV6-2 or TRBV6-3 to TRBJ1-4, with D unclear. The CDR3 length is 14 residues. CDR1 and CDR2 (germline): MNHEY, SVGEGT. The CDR3 DNA sequence: TGTCCCAGCAGTTACGTGGCAGTCACTGAAAAACTGTTTTTT. It specifies CPSSYVAVTEKLFF.

A remark on this clonotype: This clone may be a read error of a much larger clone one base away. This likely comes from a read error, as the CDR3 has no conserved phenylalanine or tryptophan at its end. The chain links TRBV28 to TRBJ2-3, with D tentatively TRBD1 (6 bases). The CDR3 consists of 12 residues. Germline V gene sequence: CDR1 MDHEN, CDR2 SYDVKM. The germline V and J ends were trimmed by 6 bases and 4 bases, with 8 bases remaining between them. This chain's CDR3 is CASRGAPDTQYL. CDR3 DNA: TGTGCCAGCAGGGGGGCTCCAGATACGCAGTATTTG.

This clonotype was seen more than once but under ten times. The rearrangement joins TRBV5-1 to TRBJ1-2; possibly TRBD1 for D (6 bases). The CDR3 covers 13 residues. Trimming stripped 6 bases from V and 2 bases from J, with 11 bases between. From germline, CDR1 is SGHRS and CDR2 YFSETQ. The chain's CDR3 is CASKRTENYGYTF. For the CDR3, the DNA is TGCGCCAGCAAAAGGACAGAAAACTATGGCTACACCTTC. Together with reference TRBV5-1 and TRBJ1-2, the CDR3 gives the full variable domain: KAGVTQTPRYLIKTRGQQVTLSCSPISGHRSVSWYQQTPGQGLQFLFEYFSETQRNKGNFPGRFSGRQFSNSRSEMNVSTLELGDSALYLCASKRTENYGYTFGSGTRLTVV.

V usage is TRBV12-3 or TRBV12-4 and J usage is TRBJ2-1; 7 bases are shared with TRBD1. This CDR3 has 15 residues. V lost 3 bases, J lost 8 bases, and 10 bases stayed unmatched. The CDR3 DNA follows: TGTGCCAGCAGTTTTACGGGACAGCGGTGGGATGAGCAGTTCTTC. Protein sequence: CASSFTGQRWDEQFF.

This clonotype was recorded a few times. The J gene is TRBJ1-1, the V gene TRBV20-1; tentative D call: TRBD1 (5 bases). The CDR3 length is 14 residues. The V gene's germline CDR1 is DFQATT and CDR2 SNEGSKA (reference sequence). Trimming left V 2 bases short and J 0 bases short, with 10 bases between. The CDR3 nucleotides are TGCAGTGCTAGACCCTCGGACATGAACACTGAAGCTTTCTTT. This codes for CSARPSDMNTEAFF.

In its sample, this clonotype was seen a few times. The chain couples TRBV12-3 or TRBV12-4 to TRBJ1-2; D ambiguous. The CDR3 length is 13 residues. The germline V and J ends were trimmed by 3 bases and 2 bases, with 7 bases remaining between them. The CDR3 protein is CASSFQANYGYTF. The CDR3 coding sequence is TGTGCCAGCAGTTTCCAGGCCAACTATGGCTACACCTTC.

The rearrangement links TRBV29-1 to TRBJ1-1, with no clear D. The CDR3 totals 12 residues. Germline CDR1 and CDR2: SQVTM and ANQGSEA. V lost 6 bases to trimming and J lost 0 bases, with 8 bases between them. As DNA, the CDR3 is TGCAGCGTACAGAGGATGAACACTGAAGCTTTCTTT. It is translated as CSVQRMNTEAFF.

The count of this clonotype is one. The rearrangement joins TRBV5-1 to TRBJ1-6; D unclear. The V gene's germline CDR1 is SGHRS and CDR2 YFSETQ. The V gene lost 0 bases and the J gene lost 7 bases, with 8 bases spanning the gap. The CDR3 has 14 amino acids. CDR3 sequence: CASSLVWENSPLHF. CDR3 bases: TGCGCCAGCAGCTTGGTTTGGGAAAATTCACCCCTCCACTTT. Drawing the rest from reference TRBV5-1 and TRBJ1-6, the complete variable domain is KAGVTQTPRYLIKTRGQQVTLSCSPISGHRSVSWYQQTPGQGLQFLFEYFSETQRNKGNFPGRFSGRQFSNSRSEMNVSTLELGDSALYLCASSLVWENSPLHFGNGTRLTVT.

This clonotype has a handful of counts. DNA of the CDR3: TGTGCCAGCAGCGTCCAACAGGGGGCGCGGTATGGCTACACCTTC. It is translated as CASSVQQGARYGYTF. V and J are TRBV7-2 and TRBJ1-2; 9 bases are a match to TRBD1. The CDR3 has 15 amino acids. CDR1 is SGHTA, CDR2 FQGNSA, per germline. Trimming removed 5 bases from V and 5 bases from J; junction bases left unmatched: 9.

This chain uses TRBV20-1 with TRBJ1-5; D is unresolved. Trimming removed 5 bases from V and 4 bases from J, with 9 bases in between. CDR3 length: 12 residues. Germline lookup yields CDR1 DFQATT and CDR2 SNEGSKA (reference sequence). The CDR3 here is CSAVTGNQPQHF. The DNA of the CDR3 is TGCAGTGCTGTAACCGGAAATCAGCCCCAGCATTTT.

The table lists this clonotype with a few counts. The chain links TRBV12-3 or TRBV12-4 to TRBJ2-7; 9 nucleotides agree with TRBD1. With V trimmed by 4 bases and J by 2 bases, 6 bases remained unmatched. The CDR3 spans 15 residues. The CDR3 sequence is CASSSGQGVTYEQYF. The CDR3 region has the DNA TGTGCCAGCAGTTCGGGACAGGGAGTGACCTACGAGCAGTACTTC.

V is TRBV18 and J is TRBJ1-2; 8 positions match TRBD1. J lost 3 bases, V lost 2 bases, and 5 bases had no gene match. Germline V gene data show CDR1 as KGHSH and CDR2 as LQKENI. This CDR3 comprises 15 residues. CDR3 nucleotides: TGTGCCAGCTCACCAAAGACAGGGGCTGACTATGGCTACACCTTC. Translated, it gives CASSPKTGADYGYTF.

This clonotype showed up just a few times. The chain joins TRBV29-1 to TRBJ1-1; D is ambiguous. Between the trimmed V and J ends, which lost 6 bases and 8 bases, there was a span of 16 bases. Germline V lookup: CDR1 SQVTM, CDR2 ANQGSEA. The CDR3 has 12 residues. Here the CDR3 DNA reads TGCAGCGTGCTTGGGGTACAAAGGGAAGCTTTCTTT. It is translated as CSVLGVQREAFF.

This clonotype was observed a few times. One end of the junction is discordant with germline, which a read error may explain. The chain carries TRBV29-1 and TRBJ1-2; TRBD1 matches 9 bases. Germline-derived CDR1 and CDR2 are SQVTM and ANQGSEA. This CDR3 spans 16 amino acids. The CDR3 loop is CSVTANPGQGIDGYTF. CDR3 in DNA: TGTAGCGTTACCGCGAACCCGGGACAGGGTATCGATGGCTACACCTTC.

The rearrangement uses TRBV12-3 or TRBV12-4 and TRBJ2-3; TRBD1 agrees at 10 bases. The CDR3 sequence is 15 residues long. V dropped 8 bases and J dropped 0; count of bases not matched to a gene: 5. The CDR3, as DNA: TGTGCCAGCGTGGGACAGGGGTATAGCACAGATACGCAGTATTTT. It codes for CASVGQGYSTDTQYF.

V and J are TRBV12-3 or TRBV12-4 and TRBJ1-2, with TRBD1 matching 9 bases. The CDR3 runs to 14 residues. With 5 bases clipped from V and 5 bases from J, the junction kept 6 bases outside the gene matches. In DNA form, the CDR3 reads TGTGCCAGCAGTGGGGGACAGGGACTATATGGCTACACCTTC. It encodes CASSGGQGLYGYTF.